The entry below describes one TCR beta chain. Its antigen is as yet unknown. The ends were cut back, 1 base at V and 5 bases at J, with 12 bases in the middle. The CDR3 is 15 residues long. Germline V gives CDR1 SEHNR, CDR2 FQNEAQ (reference sequence). These data are taken from a study of T-cell memory formation after mild COVID-19. Study summary: Largely, TCR clusters stayed within a single donor. General study results and limits: Chiefly within CM and EM were the contracting CD4+ clones; CD8+ ones were within EMRA. Cross-reactive memory apparently joined, as some responding clones appeared in pre-infection memory.

Using constant-segment primers, 5'RACE produced TCR alpha and TCR beta cDNA libraries carrying sample barcodes and UMIs. From the 5' RACE reads, TCRdb called clonotypes with MiXCR, one entry per CDR3 protein. The top ten hold 30% to 35% of the sample, which has more than 75,000 distinct CDR3 sequences, approximately 15% seen once. The chain uses TRBV7-9 and TRBJ1-5; tentative D call: TRBD1 (5 bases). The TCR sequence derives from an adult woman who had mild COVID-19 (a few samples of this study predate the infection). Cell type and time point are not known. The sequencing sample was made of PBMCs or a T cell subset sorted from them (not recorded which). CDR3: CASSLGGYGDQPQHF. The CDR3 nucleotides read TGTGCCAGCAGCTTAGGGGGGTACGGAGATCAGCCCCAGCATTTT.